Listed here is a single TCR beta chain. Its antigen is currently unknown. Libraries were prepared by immunoSEQ multiplex PCR; TCRdb keeps only in-frame clonotypes and omits some of them. The sample has approximately 420,000 clones; roughly 88% are singletons. This sample is drawn from a study of Ad26.COV2.S vaccination and SARS-CoV-2 variants. Study findings and constraints: Analytic work on TCR breadth and depth might have understated the full extent of total T cell responses. Participants given vaccine showed non-spike TCR breadth similar to that of placebo recipients.

Stated treatment: 19 received Ad26.COV2.S at low or high dose, single or two shots; about five received placebo; per-sample allocation not given. Sample collection was performed on day 63 after the first vaccine or placebo injection. Adults aged 18-55 years in Boston included the donor. Looked up from germline, CDR1 is GTSNPN and CDR2 is SVGIG (reference sequence). CDR3 length: 13 amino acids. The V gene end was trimmed by 3 bases and the J gene end by 3 bases; junction bases not matched to a gene: 3. The sample consisted of peripheral blood, taken in a trial of Ad26.COV2.S vaccine versus placebo. The clonotype comes from a person aged 18 to 65 who received the Ad26.COV2.S COVID-19 vaccine or a placebo. The chain uses TRBV30 and TRBJ2-7; 9 bases line up with TRBD1. CDR3 loop: CAWREGQGYEQYF. CDR3 DNA: TGTGCCTGGAGAGAGGGACAGGGCTACGAGCAGTACTTC. The entire variable domain, with the rest obtained from reference TRBV30 and TRBJ2-7, is as follows: SQTIHQWPATLVQPVGSPLSLECTVEGTSNPNLYWYRQAAGRGLQLLFYSVGIGQISSEVPQNLSASRPQDRQFILSSKKLLLSDSGFYLCAWREGQGYEQYFGPGTRLTVT.